The 30 T cell receptor beta chains given below trace back to one sample, sequenced in a study of blood T cell repertoires in COVID-19. Assay: immunoSEQ multiplex PCR; the TCRdb copy retains only in-frame clones and omits some. The sample consists of 100,000 to 150,000 clones, about 85% of them appearing once. Sequences were obtained from peripheral blood. The receptors shown here come from a woman over 75 with acute or convalescent COVID-19.

The chain joins TRBV29-1 to TRBJ1-1, with a tentative D call TRBD1 (5 bases). The CDR3 is 13 residues long. Germline V CDR1 and CDR2: SQVTM, ANQGSEA. The CDR3 loop is CSSLQGMNTEAFF. CDR3 coding DNA: TGCAGTTCCCTCCAGGGCATGAACACTGAAGCTTTCTTT.

The CDR3 sequence is CASSILLGAGEKNEQFF. In DNA, the CDR3 is TGTGCCAGCAGCATCCTCCTTGGGGCAGGGGAGAAAAATGAGCAGTTCTTC. V usage is TRBV7-9 and J usage is TRBJ2-1; D possibly corresponds to TRBD1 (6 bases). Trimming stripped 5 bases from V and 7 bases from J, with 24 bases between. The CDR3 loop spans 17 amino acids. Germline-derived CDR1 and CDR2 are SEHNR and FQNEAQ (reference sequence).

The V call is TRBV20-1, the J call TRBJ1-1; 8 bases are shared with TRBD1. V lost 5 bases and J lost 8; bases outside the gene matches: 4. Germline CDR1 reads DFQATT; CDR2 reads SNEGSKA (reference sequence). The length of the CDR3 is 11 residues. The CDR3 spells CSADRGKEAFF. DNA of the CDR3: TGCAGTGCTGACAGGGGTAAAGAAGCTTTCTTT.

The chain couples TRBV19 to TRBJ1-3; tentatively, D is TRBD1 (5 bases). The V end lost 5 bases, the J end lost 0 bases, and 11 bases lay between the germline ends. The CDR3 extends over 15 amino acids. Per the germline V gene, CDR1 is LNHDA and CDR2 is SQIVND (reference sequence). CDR3 nucleotides: TGTGCCAGTAGTTCCCCGGGACTCTCTGGAAACACCATATATTTT. It encodes CASSSPGLSGNTIYF.

The table lists this clone with a few counts. The V and J genes are TRBV11-2 and TRBJ1-2; D is uncertain. V dropped 1 base and J dropped 8 bases, with 8 bases sitting between them. Germline V gene lookup returns CDR1 SGHAT and CDR2 FQNNGV. The CDR3 is made up of 12 amino acids. The DNA of the CDR3 is TGTGCCAGCAGCTTAGGGCAGGTCGGCTACACCTTC. Translation gives CASSLGQVGYTF.

The genes are TRBV29-1 and TRBJ1-5; 7 bases agree with TRBD1. CDR3 length: 12 residues. The germline V gene has CDR1 SQVTM and CDR2 ANQGSEA. The ends lost 7 bases at V and 3 bases at J; junction bases unmatched: 3. The CDR3 loop reads CSAGQYNQPQHF. The CDR3 DNA reads as TGCAGCGCGGGACAGTACAATCAGCCCCAGCATTTT.

This clone was found once. The chain uses TRBV21-1 and TRBJ1-3; TRBD1 reflects the table's D call only, with no check against the DNA. TRBV21-1 is noted as a pseudogene. The CDR3 consists of 15 residues. CDR3 sequence reads: CASSKPRGLGNTIYF. The CDR3 nucleotides read TGTGCCAGCAGCAAACCCAGGGGGCTTGGAAACACCATATATTTT.

The chain recombines TRBV6-5 with TRBJ1-5, with D tentatively TRBD1 (6 bases). V was shortened by 4 bases and J by 2 bases, with 15 bases between the two germline ends. CDR3 length: 16 amino acids. Germline V gene lookup returns CDR1 MNHEY and CDR2 SVGAGI. For the CDR3, the DNA is TGTGCCAGCAGTTCCGCCCAACAGGGAGGCAATCAGCCCCAGCATTTT. It encodes CASSSAQQGGNQPQHF.

The rearrangement joins TRBV7-9 to TRBJ2-7; D is perhaps TRBD1 (6 bases). There are 11 residues in the CDR3. Germline V CDR1 and CDR2: SEHNR, FQNEAQ (reference sequence). Written as DNA, the CDR3 is TGTGCCAGCGGGAACGGACAGCGACTCGTCGTC. Protein: CASGNGQRLVV.

V gene TRBV27 combines with J gene TRBJ2-3, with TRBD2 as a possible D gene (7 bases). V was shortened by 7 bases and J by 4 bases, with 21 bases between the two germline ends. Germline CDR1 and CDR2: MNHEY and SMNVEV (reference sequence). The CDR3 has 16 residues. The CDR3 DNA is TGTGCCAGCACTCCTTGGGCGGGGGCGGTGGCAGATACGCAGTATTTT. This gives the protein CASTPWAGAVADTQYF.

V gene TRBV7-3 combines with J gene TRBJ2-2; weak D call: TRBD1 (5 bases). V gave up 5 bases and J gave up 5 bases, with 15 bases separating them. CDR1 SGHTA and CDR2 FQGTGA come from the germline V gene. CDR3 length equals 15 residues. The CDR3 DNA follows: TGTGCCAGCAGCATGGCAGGGTTGCGAACCGGGGAGCTGTTTTTT. Translation: CASSMAGLRTGELFF.

The chain is built from TRBV9 and TRBJ2-1; 11 bases match TRBD2. This CDR3 contains 16 residues. V was pared by 1 base and J by 4 bases, with 4 bases of the junction left unmatched. The germline V gene encodes CDR1 SGDLS and CDR2 YYNGEE. CDR3 sequence reads: CASSVLGTSGYNEQFF. The CDR3 DNA reads as TGTGCCAGCAGCGTACTCGGGACTAGCGGTTACAATGAGCAGTTCTTC.

V gene TRBV5-1 combines with J gene TRBJ1-1; 7 bases align to TRBD1. The junction had 14 bases not matched to a gene; V was cut back by 5 bases and J by 1 base. The CDR3 has 17 residues. Germline CDR1 and CDR2: SGHRS and YFSETQ. CDR3: CASSAPVGGGANTEAFF. CDR3 nucleotide sequence: TGCGCCAGCAGTGCCCCCGTCGGAGGGGGCGCGAACACTGAAGCTTTCTTT.

The gene calls are TRBV5-5 and TRBJ1-2; D is ambiguous. CDR1 and CDR2 from the germline V gene are SGHKS and YYEKEE (reference sequence). Trimming shortened V by 0 bases and J by 5 bases, and 8 bases separated the two germline ends. This CDR3 spans 13 amino acids. This CDR3 reads CASSLERTYGYTF. In DNA form, the CDR3 reads TGTGCCAGCAGCTTGGAGCGGACTTATGGCTACACCTTC.

The CDR3 protein is CASSFEYSPNQPQHF. CDR3 coding DNA: TGTGCCAGCAGTTTCGAGTACAGTCCGAATCAGCCCCAGCATTTT. The chain carries TRBV28 and TRBJ1-5; D unclear. The CDR3 runs 15 residues. Germline V gene sequence: CDR1 MDHEN, CDR2 SYDVKM. V lost 3 bases to trimming and J lost 4 bases, with 13 bases between them.

This rearrangement joins TRBV24-1 to TRBJ1-2; 7 bases agree with TRBD1. The CDR3 loop spans 13 amino acids. The germline gives CDR1 KGHDR, CDR2 SFDVKD. Losses at the gene ends were 5 bases for V and 7 bases for J; bases not matched to a gene: 6. In DNA form, the CDR3 reads TGTGCCACCAGTGCTCCTAGACAGGGTGGCTACACCTTC. As protein: CATSAPRQGGYTF.

The chain joins TRBV24-1 to TRBJ2-2; D not resolved. From germline, CDR1 is KGHDR and CDR2 SFDVKD. The CDR3 has 14 amino acids. Trimming stripped 9 bases from V and 0 bases from J, with 10 bases between. For the CDR3, the DNA is TGTGCCACCGGCCGGAGTTCGAACACCGGGGAGCTGTTTTTT. Translation gives CATGRSSNTGELFF.

This chain links TRBV7-2 with TRBJ2-2; 9 bases agree with TRBD1. The CDR3 is 14 amino acids. The germline gives CDR1 SGHTA, CDR2 FQGNSA. The V segment lost 7 bases and the J segment 6 bases; nucleotides outside the gene matches: 6. CDR3 region: CASKRDRASGELFF. Here the CDR3 DNA reads TGTGCCAGCAAAAGGGACAGGGCCTCCGGGGAGCTGTTTTTT.

The J gene is TRBJ1-6, the V gene TRBV27; perhaps TRBD1 as D (6 bases). V was shortened by 2 bases and J by 3 bases, with 14 bases between the two germline ends. The CDR3 runs to 17 residues. The germline V gene has CDR1 MNHEY and CDR2 SMNVEV (reference sequence). The CDR3 protein is CASSLVGGPVYNSPLHF. The CDR3 DNA reads TGTGCCAGCAGTTTAGTGGGGGGGCCAGTCTATAATTCACCCCTCCACTTT.

The rearrangement uses TRBV19 and TRBJ1-5, with TRBD1 matching over 7 bases. V shed 5 bases and J 7 bases; nucleotides not matched to a gene: 14. The length of the CDR3 is 16 residues. Germline loops: CDR1 LNHDA, CDR2 SQIVND (reference sequence). The CDR3 nucleotides read TGTGCCAGTAGTTCGACTGACAGGGCTTACTTCCAGCCCCAGCATTTT. It yields the protein CASSSTDRAYFQPQHF.

V usage is TRBV6-5 and J usage is TRBJ1-3; D is uncertain. Between the trimmed V and J ends, which lost 7 bases and 4 bases, there was a span of 14 bases. The CDR3 contains 14 residues. The germline V gene has CDR1 MNHEY and CDR2 SVGAGI. The CDR3 region is CASTSVGGGNTIYF. CDR3 DNA sequence: TGTGCCAGCACCTCGGTCGGAGGGGGAAACACCATATATTTT.

The chain combines TRBV14 with TRBJ1-6; D call uncertain. Germline CDR1 SGHDN, CDR2 FVKESK. Trimming cost V 3 bases and J 6 bases, with 12 bases left between them. CDR3 length: 15 amino acids. CDR3 region: CASSHRFSRNSPLHF. DNA for the CDR3: TGTGCCAGCAGCCACCGATTTAGTCGTAATTCACCCCTCCACTTT.

The chain links TRBV19 to TRBJ1-1, with D perhaps TRBD1 (6 bases). V gave up 6 bases and J gave up 0 bases, with 11 bases separating them. The CDR3 extends over 14 amino acids. CDR1 LNHDA and CDR2 SQIVND come from the germline V gene (reference sequence). CDR3 protein: CASRSGTLNTEAFF. As DNA, the CDR3 is TGTGCCAGTAGATCCGGGACACTGAACACTGAAGCTTTCTTT.

This clone was observed a single time. This chain links TRBV2 with TRBJ2-5; D remains ambiguous. Germline V gene lookup returns CDR1 SNHLY and CDR2 FYNNEI. Trimming shortened V by 8 bases and J by 4 bases, and 8 bases separated the two germline ends. The CDR3 is 11 amino acids. CDR3 DNA: TGTGCCAGCTCTAAGTCAGAGACCCAGTACTTC. Translating gives CASSKSETQYF. Drawing the rest from reference TRBV2 and TRBJ2-5, the complete variable domain is EPEVTQTPSHQVTQMGQEVILRCVPISNHLYFYWYRQILGQKVEFLVSFYNNEISEKSEIFDDQFSVERPDGSNFTLKIRSTKLEDSAMYFCASSKSETQYFGPGTRLLVL.

V is TRBV5-4 and J is TRBJ2-5; 9 bases are a match to TRBD2. Germline-derived CDR1 and CDR2 are SGHNT and YYREEE (reference sequence). The CDR3 is 16 residues long. After removal of 7 bases from V and 1 base from J, the junction contained 11 bases not matched to a gene. As DNA, the CDR3 is TGTGCCAGCGCCGCCTCGGGCGGGGGGGCCCAAGAGACCCAGTACTTC. Amino acids: CASAASGGGAQETQYF.

The chain is built from TRBV5-1 and TRBJ1-3; TRBD1 is a possible D gene (6 bases). The ends were cut back, 2 bases at V and 7 bases at J, with 13 bases in the middle. Germline assignment: CDR1 SGHRS and CDR2 YFSETQ. CDR3 length equals 14 residues. CDR3 sequence reads: CASSLQGGRNTIYF. DNA of the CDR3: TGCGCCAGCAGCTTACAGGGTGGACGGAACACCATATATTTT.

The chain combines TRBV3-1 (or the pseudogene TRBV3-2) with TRBJ2-5; 13 positions agree with TRBD2. The junction had 7 bases not matched to a gene; V was cut back by 1 base and J by 2 bases. The CDR3 totals 18 residues. CDR1 is LGHDT and CDR2 is YNNKEL in the germline V gene (reference sequence). CDR3 in amino acids: CASSQAIKTSGGQETQYF. The DNA of the CDR3 is TGTGCCAGCAGCCAAGCTATTAAGACTAGCGGGGGGCAAGAGACCCAGTACTTC.

The chain uses TRBV7-9 and TRBJ2-2; 7 nucleotides line up with TRBD2. V shed 7 bases, J shed 5 bases, and the junction held 7 bases outside the gene matches. The CDR3 is made up of 14 amino acids. Germline CDR1 is SEHNR and CDR2 is FQNEAQ (reference sequence). For the CDR3, the DNA is TGTGCCAGCACCCTCGGGACTACTACCGGGGAGCTGTTTTTT. Its protein is CASTLGTTTGELFF.

J is TRBJ1-2 and V is TRBV7-2; D gene uncertain. Germline loops: CDR1 SGHTA, CDR2 FQGNSA. CDR3 length equals 14 residues. Trimming took off 1 base at V and 6 bases at J, with 12 bases between the two ends. The CDR3 spells CASSLGRITNGYTF. The CDR3 DNA reads TGTGCCAGCAGCTTAGGAAGGATAACTAATGGCTACACCTTC.

The chain carries TRBV19 and TRBJ2-5, with D possibly being TRBD2 (5 bases). V was cut by 5 bases and J by 2 bases, with 9 bases left in between. The CDR3 has 13 residues. Germline loops: CDR1 LNHDA, CDR2 SQIVND (reference sequence). The CDR3 DNA sequence: TGTGCCAGTAGTCAACGAGGGCAAGAGACCCAGTACTTC. As protein: CASSQRGQETQYF.